By proportion, the clone carrying this T cell receptor (beta chain) is medium-sized. This CDR3 has 16 amino acids. With 5 bases clipped from V and 4 bases from J, the junction kept 7 bases outside the gene matches. CDR1 and CDR2 (germline): LGHNT, FRNRAP. The data are from a study of graft-versus-host responses after intestinal transplantation. Study as a whole: Multivisceral, liver-intestinal, or isolated intestinal grafts went to recipients. Induction with anti-thymocyte globulin, then tacrolimus and steroids for roughly 3 years, was given to all recipients.

Study-wide points: High graft-versus-host to host-versus-graft T cell clonal ratios marked allografts of patients with graft-donor macrochimerism. Recipient bone marrow held GvH clones, some seen earlier in ileum or blood.

Sequenced by immunoSEQ multiplex PCR; TCRdb stores in-frame clones only, minus some. The table records roughly 21,000 clones, less than 45% of them present only once. The culture paired around 200,000 irradiated violet-dye-labeled stimulators with around 200,000 CFSE-labeled responders. This TCR was sampled from a human patient who received an intestinal transplant. The source material was alloreactive CD8+ T cells from a mixed lymphocyte reaction culture, sampled before intestinal transplant. The subset denotes: CFSE-low proliferating T cells sorted from approximately 6-day pre-transplant mixed lymphocyte reaction (GvH or HvG direction). The rearrangement joins TRBV12-5 to TRBJ2-7; 14 bases line up with TRBD2. The CDR3 DNA reads as TGTGCTAGTGGTCCACCGGGACTAGCGGGAGTATACGAGCAGTACTTC. Amino acids: CASGPPGLAGVYEQYF.